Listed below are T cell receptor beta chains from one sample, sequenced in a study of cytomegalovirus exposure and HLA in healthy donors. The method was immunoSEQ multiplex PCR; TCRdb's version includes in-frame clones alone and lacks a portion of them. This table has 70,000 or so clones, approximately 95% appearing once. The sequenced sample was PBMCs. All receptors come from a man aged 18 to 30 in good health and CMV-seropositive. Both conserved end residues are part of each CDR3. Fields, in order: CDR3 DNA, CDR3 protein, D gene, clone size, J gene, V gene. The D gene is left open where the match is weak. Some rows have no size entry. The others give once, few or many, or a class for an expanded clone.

CDR3nt: TGTGCCAGCGCGTCGAGGGAGGGCATCCCAGATACGCAGTATTTT; CDR3aa: CASASREGIPDTQYF; d_gene: TRBD2; abundance: .; j_gene: TRBJ2-3; v_gene: TRBV14
CDR3nt: TGCAGCGTCCTCCCCGTTACAGGGGCCGCGGGCAATGAGCAGTTCTTC; CDR3aa: CSVLPVTGAAGNEQFF; d_gene: TRBD1; abundance: .; j_gene: TRBJ2-1; v_gene: TRBV29-1
CDR3nt: TGTGCCATCAGTGTCACAGGGGGCGTCAATCAGCCCCAGCATTTT; CDR3aa: CAISVTGGVNQPQHF; d_gene: TRBD1; abundance: .; j_gene: TRBJ1-5; v_gene: TRBV10-3
CDR3nt: TGTGCCAGCAGCGGGGATGGACTGGCTCAGCCCCAGCATTTT; CDR3aa: CASSGDGLAQPQHF; d_gene: .; abundance: .; j_gene: TRBJ1-5; v_gene: TRBV6-6
CDR3nt: TGCGCCAGCAGCGAACAGGGGACGAGGACCGGGGAGCTGTTTTTT; CDR3aa: CASSEQGTRTGELFF; d_gene: TRBD1; abundance: .; j_gene: TRBJ2-2; v_gene: TRBV5-1
CDR3nt: TGTGCCAGCAGCGCCACCGGGACTAGCAGCACAGATACGCAGTATTTT; CDR3aa: CASSATGTSSTDTQYF; d_gene: TRBD2; abundance: .; j_gene: TRBJ2-3; v_gene: TRBV5-6
CDR3nt: TGTGCCAGCAGTTTTGCGGACTCTGGGGCCAACGTCCTGACTTTC; CDR3aa: CASSFADSGANVLTF; d_gene: .; abundance: .; j_gene: TRBJ2-6; v_gene: TRBV28
CDR3nt: TGTGCCAGCAGTTTCGAGGGGGTGAGCAATCAGCCCCAGCATTTT; CDR3aa: CASSFEGVSNQPQHF; d_gene: .; abundance: .; j_gene: TRBJ1-5; v_gene: TRBV28
CDR3nt: TGTGCCAGTAGTATAGCCCCTAGCGGGAGCTACGAGCAGTACTTC; CDR3aa: CASSIAPSGSYEQYF; d_gene: TRBD2; abundance: .; j_gene: TRBJ2-7; v_gene: TRBV19
CDR3nt: TGTGCCAGCAGGCACAGGGCGAATCAGCCCCAGCATTTT; CDR3aa: CASRHRANQPQHF; d_gene: .; abundance: .; j_gene: TRBJ1-5; v_gene: TRBV6-1
CDR3nt: TGTGCCAGCAGTGGATACAGGGGAAATTATGGAAACACCATATATTTT; CDR3aa: CASSGYRGNYGNTIYF; d_gene: TRBD1; abundance: .; j_gene: TRBJ1-3; v_gene: TRBV6-1
CDR3nt: TGTGCCAGCAGCTCCGGACTAGCGGGAGGGAAAGAGACCCAGTACTTC; CDR3aa: CASSSGLAGGKETQYF; d_gene: TRBD2; abundance: .; j_gene: TRBJ2-5; v_gene: TRBV7-2
CDR3nt: TGTGCCAGCAGTGAAGCGGGGTGGGGACAGGGGTACTACGAGCAGTACTTC; CDR3aa: CASSEAGWGQGYYEQYF; d_gene: TRBD1; abundance: once; j_gene: TRBJ2-7; v_gene: TRBV6-1
CDR3nt: TGTGCCAGCAGCCAAGGGGGGGGCTCTGGGGCCAACGTCCTGACTTTC; CDR3aa: CASSQGGGSGANVLTF; d_gene: TRBD2; abundance: once; j_gene: TRBJ2-6; v_gene: TRBV4-2
CDR3nt: TGTGCCAGCAGCGTAGCGGGAGGCCAAGAGACCCAGTACTTC; CDR3aa: CASSVAGGQETQYF; d_gene: TRBD2; abundance: once; j_gene: TRBJ2-5; v_gene: TRBV9
CDR3nt: TGTGCCAGCAGTCTCGAAACATACAACGGACTAAACCCGGTCGGGGCAGATACGCAGTATTTT; CDR3aa: CASSLETYNGLNPVGADTQYF; d_gene: .; abundance: .; j_gene: TRBJ2-3; v_gene: TRBV28
CDR3nt: TGTGCCAGCAGCTTAAAGGAGCGCCTCTCTGGGGCCAACGTCCTGACTTTC; CDR3aa: CASSLKERLSGANVLTF; d_gene: .; abundance: .; j_gene: TRBJ2-6; v_gene: TRBV11-3
CDR3nt: TGTGCCTTTAATCCTAAGACAGCCCATAAGAGAAAGCAGTACTTC; CDR3aa: CAFNPKTAHKRKQYF; d_gene: .; abundance: .; j_gene: TRBJ2-7; v_gene: TRBV10-3
CDR3nt: TGTGCCAGCAGCCACCTATCGGGGTCTGGAAACACCATATATTTT; CDR3aa: CASSHLSGSGNTIYF; d_gene: .; abundance: .; j_gene: TRBJ1-3; v_gene: TRBV14
CDR3nt: TGTGCCACCAACACGGGAGCGGGAACCGGGGAGCTGTTTTTT; CDR3aa: CATNTGAGTGELFF; d_gene: TRBD2; abundance: .; j_gene: TRBJ2-2; v_gene: TRBV28
CDR3nt: TGTGCCAGCAGCCTGCAGCGGAACACTGAAGCTTTCTTT; CDR3aa: CASSLQRNTEAFF; d_gene: .; abundance: .; j_gene: TRBJ1-1; v_gene: TRBV7-3
CDR3nt: TGTGCCAGCAGTGACGACCCCGGGACAGGGGGAGGAAAACTGTTTTTT; CDR3aa: CASSDDPGTGGGKLFF; d_gene: TRBD1; abundance: few; j_gene: TRBJ1-4; v_gene: TRBV6-1
CDR3nt: TGCAGCGTCCCTGGGACAGGGACAGATACGCAGTATTTT; CDR3aa: CSVPGTGTDTQYF; d_gene: TRBD1; abundance: .; j_gene: TRBJ2-3; v_gene: TRBV29-1
CDR3nt: TGTGCCAGCAGTTATACAGAGGAGGATGGCTACACCTTC; CDR3aa: CASSYTEEDGYTF; d_gene: .; abundance: .; j_gene: TRBJ1-2; v_gene: TRBV6-5
CDR3nt: TGTGCCAGTAGTATAGTGCCGGGGTCGTACGAGCAGTACTTC; CDR3aa: CASSIVPGSYEQYF; d_gene: .; abundance: .; j_gene: TRBJ2-7; v_gene: TRBV19
CDR3nt: TGTGCCAGCAGTTTAAAGGGGTACTATGGCTACACCTTC; CDR3aa: CASSLKGYYGYTF; d_gene: .; abundance: .; j_gene: TRBJ1-2; v_gene: TRBV27
CDR3nt: TGCGCCAGCAGTGAGTCTTGGGGGGAAGAGACCCAGTACTTC; CDR3aa: CASSESWGEETQYF; d_gene: .; abundance: few; j_gene: TRBJ2-5; v_gene: TRBV10-1
CDR3nt: TGTGCCAGCAGCTTGGCCCAACTAGCGGGGAGAAATGAGCAGTTCTTC; CDR3aa: CASSLAQLAGRNEQFF; d_gene: TRBD2; abundance: .; j_gene: TRBJ2-1; v_gene: TRBV5-8
CDR3nt: TGTGCCATCAGTGAAACAGGAGAAAAACTGTTTTTT; CDR3aa: CAISETGEKLFF; d_gene: .; abundance: .; j_gene: TRBJ1-4; v_gene: TRBV10-3
CDR3nt: TGTGCCAGTAGCTTGGACAGGGGGCTCTACAATGAGCAGTTCTTC; CDR3aa: CASSLDRGLYNEQFF; d_gene: TRBD1; abundance: .; j_gene: TRBJ2-1; v_gene: TRBV19
CDR3nt: TGTGCCTGGAGTGGCCTCTACGCGGGAGGCCCTGGGGGGACCCAGTACTTC; CDR3aa: CAWSGLYAGGPGGTQYF; d_gene: TRBD2; abundance: .; j_gene: TRBJ2-5; v_gene: TRBV30
CDR3nt: TGTGCCAGCAGCGTAGGGGAGCCGACAGGGAAAGCATCACCCCTCCACTTT; CDR3aa: CASSVGEPTGKASPLHF; d_gene: TRBD1; abundance: .; j_gene: TRBJ1-6; v_gene: TRBV9
CDR3nt: TGTGCCAGCAGTTTCGGAGTACAGCCCCAGCATTTT; CDR3aa: CASSFGVQPQHF; d_gene: .; abundance: medium-sized; j_gene: TRBJ1-5; v_gene: TRBV28
CDR3nt: TGTGCCAGTAGTAGCTTTGCGGGACAGGGGGGAATGGGAATCTCTGGGGCCAACGTCCTGACTTTC; CDR3aa: CASSSFAGQGGMGISGANVLTF; d_gene: TRBD1; abundance: .; j_gene: TRBJ2-6; v_gene: TRBV19
CDR3nt: TGTGCCAGCAGCGAGACAGGGTACGGGGAGCAGTACTTC; CDR3aa: CASSETGYGEQYF; d_gene: TRBD1; abundance: .; j_gene: TRBJ2-7; v_gene: TRBV6-1
CDR3nt: TGTGCCATCAGTGAGCCGACAAGGGGACAGGGGGTGACTTACGAGCAGTACTTC; CDR3aa: CAISEPTRGQGVTYEQYF; d_gene: TRBD1; abundance: .; j_gene: TRBJ2-7; v_gene: TRBV10-3
CDR3nt: TGCGCCAGCAGCTTGGTGGCCCAGGGGATGAACACTGAAGCTTTCTTT; CDR3aa: CASSLVAQGMNTEAFF; d_gene: .; abundance: .; j_gene: TRBJ1-1; v_gene: TRBV5-1
CDR3nt: TGTGCCAGCAGTCGAGGGGACAGGGCCTACGAGCAGTACTTC; CDR3aa: CASSRGDRAYEQYF; d_gene: TRBD1; abundance: .; j_gene: TRBJ2-7; v_gene: TRBV2
CDR3nt: TGCGCCAGCAGCCTTACCCGGGGTACCACTGAAGCTTTCTTT; CDR3aa: CASSLTRGTTEAFF; d_gene: .; abundance: once; j_gene: TRBJ1-1; v_gene: TRBV5-1
CDR3nt: TGTGCCAGTCGGACTAGCGCTCAAGAGACCCAGTACTTC; CDR3aa: CASRTSAQETQYF; d_gene: TRBD2; abundance: .; j_gene: TRBJ2-5; v_gene: TRBV19
CDR3nt: TGCGCCAGCAGCTTGGGGTTTTCAGGGAACACCGGGGAGCTGTTTTTT; CDR3aa: CASSLGFSGNTGELFF; d_gene: .; abundance: .; j_gene: TRBJ2-2; v_gene: TRBV5-1
CDR3nt: TGTGCCAGCCACAACAGGGGCCTAGGCACCGGGGAGCTGTTTTTT; CDR3aa: CASHNRGLGTGELFF; d_gene: TRBD1; abundance: .; j_gene: TRBJ2-2; v_gene: TRBV28
CDR3nt: TGTGCCAGCAGCTATTCACAGGCTTACGAGCAGTACTTC; CDR3aa: CASSYSQAYEQYF; d_gene: .; abundance: .; j_gene: TRBJ2-7; v_gene: TRBV7-3
CDR3nt: TGCAGCGCGGGACAGGGGGACACTGAAGCTTTCTTT; CDR3aa: CSAGQGDTEAFF; d_gene: TRBD1; abundance: .; j_gene: TRBJ1-1; v_gene: TRBV29-1
CDR3nt: TGTGCCCAATGGGGCCAGGGGGGAACCGGGGAGCTGTTTTTT; CDR3aa: CAQWGQGGTGELFF; d_gene: .; abundance: .; j_gene: TRBJ2-2; v_gene: TRBV30
CDR3nt: TGTGCCAGTAGCCAATGGTCGCGGGGCCGGAACACTGAAGCTTTCTTT; CDR3aa: CASSQWSRGRNTEAFF; d_gene: .; abundance: .; j_gene: TRBJ1-1; v_gene: TRBV19
CDR3nt: TGCGCCAGCAGCCTGTTAGCGGGAGACTTTGAAGGGCAGTACTTC; CDR3aa: CASSLLAGDFEGQYF; d_gene: TRBD2; abundance: .; j_gene: TRBJ2-7; v_gene: TRBV4-1
CDR3nt: TGCGCCAGCAGCAAAAAACCGCTCGGGACTAGCGACGAGCAGTACTTC; CDR3aa: CASSKKPLGTSDEQYF; d_gene: TRBD2; abundance: .; j_gene: TRBJ2-7; v_gene: TRBV5-1
CDR3nt: TGTGCCAGCAGCCCAAGACTAGCGGGAAGATCCTACGAGCAGTACTTC; CDR3aa: CASSPRLAGRSYEQYF; d_gene: TRBD2; abundance: .; j_gene: TRBJ2-7; v_gene: TRBV11-3
CDR3nt: TGTGCCAGCAGTTGGTTGCGGGAGGGCACCGGGGAGCTGTTTTTT; CDR3aa: CASSWLREGTGELFF; d_gene: TRBD2; abundance: once; j_gene: TRBJ2-2; v_gene: TRBV28
CDR3nt: TGTGCCAGCAGCCGATATAAGGTCCCCTCGTCCCCGGGTTCAAACACTGAAGCTTTCTTT; CDR3aa: CASSRYKVPSSPGSNTEAFF; d_gene: .; abundance: .; j_gene: TRBJ1-1; v_gene: TRBV14
CDR3nt: TGTGCCATCAGTCGGGACAACTACGAGCAGTACTTC; CDR3aa: CAISRDNYEQYF; d_gene: .; abundance: few; j_gene: TRBJ2-7; v_gene: TRBV10-3
CDR3nt: TGTGCCAGCAGCTCGCCCCTGACAGTAGATAATGAGCAGTTCTTC; CDR3aa: CASSSPLTVDNEQFF; d_gene: .; abundance: .; j_gene: TRBJ2-1; v_gene: TRBV7-9
CDR3nt: TGTGCCAGCAGGAGACAGGGGGCGCACGGGGAGACCCAGTACTTC; CDR3aa: CASRRQGAHGETQYF; d_gene: TRBD1; abundance: .; j_gene: TRBJ2-5; v_gene: TRBV6-1